These 25 T cell receptor beta chains originate from one sample sequenced in a study of shared clonotypes between healthy human individuals. Naive CD8 cells lacked CD45RO, underwent positive selection for CCR7 and left out terminally differentiated effector memory CD45RA+ cells. Sequenced by immunoSEQ multiplex PCR; TCRdb stores in-frame clones only, minus some. The table shows hundreds of thousands of clones, with 95% to 96% occurring only once. Specimen: naive CD8+ T cells sorted from blood. The receptors here all came from a woman younger than 45 in good health.

The chain uses TRBV5-4 and TRBJ1-3; 8 nucleotides align to TRBD1. The CDR3 is 15 amino acids. V shed 4 bases and J 3 bases; nucleotides not matched to a gene: 6. The V gene's germline CDR1 is SGHNT and CDR2 YYREEE (reference sequence). CDR3 coding DNA: TGTGCCAGCAGCCAGGACAGGGAAGGTGGAAACACCATATATTTT. Its translation: CASSQDREGGNTIYF. Full variable domain (missing parts from reference TRBV5-4 and TRBJ1-3): ETGVTQSPTHLIKTRGQQVTLRCSSQSGHNTVSWYQQALGQGPQFIFQYYREEENGRGNFPPRFSGLQFPNYSSELNVNALELDDSALYLCASSQDREGGNTIYFGEGSWLTVV.

The V call is TRBV11-2, the J call TRBJ2-7, with D unresolved. The ends were cut back, 1 base at V and 2 bases at J, with 9 bases in the middle. Germline V gene sequence: CDR1 SGHAT, CDR2 FQNNGV. CDR3 size: 14 residues. CDR3 DNA sequence: TGTGCCAGCAGCTTAGCCCTCCTAGCCTACGAGCAGTACTTC. This gives the protein CASSLALLAYEQYF.

This chain uses TRBV5-5 with TRBJ1-4, with TRBD1 as a possible D gene (6 bases). The germline CDR1 and CDR2 sequences are SGHKS and YYEKEE (reference sequence). The CDR3 extends over 17 amino acids. V lost 4 bases to trimming and J lost 1 base, with 17 bases between them. The CDR3 DNA is TGTGCCAGCAGCCGGGGCGGTGGGGGCAAAACTAATGAAAAACTGTTTTTT. This sequence encodes CASSRGGGGKTNEKLFF. Using reference TRBV5-5 and TRBJ1-4 for the parts outside the CDR3, the full variable domain is DAGVTQSPTHLIKTRGQQVTLRCSPISGHKSVSWYQQVLGQGPQFIFQYYEKEERGRGNFPDRFSARQFPNYSSELNVNALLLGDSALYLCASSRGGGGKTNEKLFFGSGTQLSVL.

The chain is built from TRBV6-5 and TRBJ2-7, with TRBD2 identical over 10 bases. CDR1 MNHEY and CDR2 SVGAGI come from the germline V gene. Losses at the gene ends were 6 bases for V and 4 bases for J; bases not matched to a gene: 6. The CDR3 length is 14 residues. The chain's CDR3 is CASSSSSGGYEQYF. CDR3 nucleotide sequence: TGTGCCAGCAGCAGCTCTAGCGGGGGATACGAGCAGTACTTC.

This clone was counted a single time. This sequence joins TRBV7-8 and TRBJ1-2, with D unclear. V was trimmed by 0 bases and J by 5 bases, leaving 13 bases between them. The CDR3 is 15 amino acids. The germline CDR1 and CDR2 sequences are SGHVS and FQNEAQ. CDR3 in DNA: TGTGCCAGCAGCTTAGCGGGAGCCAATCCATATGGCTACACCTTC. Amino acids: CASSLAGANPYGYTF.

As concerns this clone: The same CDR3 arises from other DNA sequences in this sample as well. The chain is built from TRBV28 and TRBJ1-1; D not resolved. Germline V gene sequence: CDR1 MDHEN, CDR2 SYDVKM. Trimming cost V 6 bases and J 2 bases, with 4 bases left between them. This CDR3 contains 11 residues. CDR3 sequence (DNA): TGTGCCAGCAGCCGTAACACTGAAGCTTTCTTT. Amino acids: CASSRNTEAFF.

The chain employs TRBV30 and TRBJ2-1; no clear D gene. V lost 0 bases, J lost 4 bases, and 7 bases lay in between. The CDR3 runs to 13 residues. CDR1 GTSNPN and CDR2 SVGIG come from the germline V gene (reference sequence). CDR3 nucleotide sequence: TGTGCCTGGAGTGTACACGAGTACAATGAGCAGTTCTTC. This codes for CAWSVHEYNEQFF.

The chain recombines TRBV4-1 with TRBJ2-1, with TRBD2 matching over 10 bases. CDR3 size: 15 residues. With V trimmed by 4 bases and J by 4 bases, 4 bases remained unmatched. Germline-derived CDR1 and CDR2 are MGHRA and YSYEKL. The CDR3 loop is CASSLAGGSYNEQFF. The DNA of the CDR3 is TGCGCCAGCAGCCTAGCGGGAGGATCGTACAATGAGCAGTTCTTC.

The genes are TRBV7-8 and TRBJ2-2; D could derive from TRBD1 or TRBD2 (5 bases each). Germline CDR1 SGHVS, CDR2 FQNEAQ. Between the trimmed V and J ends, which lost 5 bases and 8 bases, there was a span of 24 bases. The CDR3 sequence is 17 residues long. CDR3 sequence: CASSQETRGPITGELFF. In DNA form, the CDR3 reads TGTGCCAGCAGCCAAGAGACCCGGGGCCCGATTACGGGGGAGCTGTTTTTT.

The rearrangement links TRBV7-9 to TRBJ2-5; no firm D call. The DNA end is more similar to TRBJ2-7, so the J call may be wrong. This CDR3 spans 13 amino acids. Germline V CDR1 and CDR2: SEHNR, FQNEAQ (reference sequence). This CDR3 reads CASRLGMSYEQYF. CDR3 bases: TGTGCCAGCAGGCTGGGTATGTCCTACGAGCAGTACTTC.

The chain joins TRBV5-5 to TRBJ2-7; either TRBD1 or TRBD2 may supply D (5 bases each). V was trimmed by 4 bases and J by 0 bases, leaving 17 bases between them. The CDR3 extends over 16 amino acids. Germline lookup yields CDR1 SGHKS and CDR2 YYEKEE (reference sequence). This chain's CDR3 is CASSQGPGPPSYEQYF. CDR3 coding DNA: TGTGCCAGCAGCCAGGGACCAGGGCCCCCCTCCTACGAGCAGTACTTC.

The rearrangement uses TRBV28 and TRBJ1-5; 7 positions agree with TRBD1. The CDR3 is made up of 15 amino acids. Germline loops: CDR1 MDHEN, CDR2 SYDVKM. V dropped 6 bases and J dropped 0; count of bases not matched to a gene: 5. CDR3 sequence reads: CASSPTGLSNQPQHF. CDR3 in DNA: TGTGCCAGCAGCCCGACAGGGCTTAGCAATCAGCCCCAGCATTTT.

The chain couples TRBV28 to TRBJ2-3, with D perhaps TRBD2 (5 bases). The CDR3 has 14 residues. The V and J ends lost 2 bases and 3 bases respectively, with 9 bases between them. CDR1 MDHEN and CDR2 SYDVKM come from the germline V gene. The CDR3 reads CASSLVEGTDTQYF. The CDR3 DNA reads as TGTGCCAGCAGTTTAGTCGAGGGAACAGATACGCAGTATTTT.

V gene TRBV13 combines with J gene TRBJ1-1; TRBD1 matches 9 bases. The CDR3 has 15 residues. V dropped 5 bases and J dropped 5; count of bases not matched to a gene: 9. Germline V lookup: CDR1 PRHDT, CDR2 FYEKMQ (reference sequence). The CDR3, as DNA: TGTGCCAGCAGCCCCCGGGACAGGGCATTTACTGAAGCTTTCTTT. The encoded protein is CASSPRDRAFTEAFF.

Points on this clone: Other DNA sequences in this sample translate to the same CDR3. The V call is TRBV28, the J call TRBJ2-7, with 7 bases aligning to TRBD1. Germline loops: CDR1 MDHEN, CDR2 SYDVKM. The ends lost 6 bases at V and 0 bases at J; junction bases unmatched: 5. This CDR3 has 14 amino acids. The CDR3 loop reads CASSSTGDSYEQYF. CDR3 bases: TGTGCCAGCAGCTCAACAGGGGACTCCTACGAGCAGTACTTC.

The chain uses TRBV5-4 and TRBJ2-3; 13 positions match TRBD2. V dropped 4 bases and J dropped 3; count of bases not matched to a gene: 8. The V gene's germline CDR1 is SGHNT and CDR2 YYREEE (reference sequence). CDR3 length: 17 residues. For the CDR3, the DNA is TGTGCCAGCAGCCCCGGACTAGCGGGAGTTGGTACAGATACGCAGTATTTT. It encodes CASSPGLAGVGTDTQYF. The entire variable domain, with the rest obtained from reference TRBV5-4 and TRBJ2-3, is as follows: ETGVTQSPTHLIKTRGQQVTLRCSSQSGHNTVSWYQQALGQGPQFIFQYYREEENGRGNFPPRFSGLQFPNYSSELNVNALELDDSALYLCASSPGLAGVGTDTQYFGPGTRLTVL.

V usage is TRBV19 and J usage is TRBJ2-1; D is ambiguous. With 3 bases removed from V and 5 bases from J, the gap between germline ends came to 14 bases. This CDR3 region has 15 residues. Germline CDR1 and CDR2: LNHDA and SQIVND (reference sequence). The CDR3 spells CASSIGLPANNEQFF. DNA for the CDR3: TGTGCCAGTAGTATCGGGCTACCAGCTAACAATGAGCAGTTCTTC.

The gene calls are TRBV18 and TRBJ1-3; D unresolved. V dropped 4 bases and J dropped 0 bases, with 10 bases sitting between them. The CDR3 loop spans 15 amino acids. Per germline, CDR1 KGHSH and CDR2 LQKENI. The CDR3 region is CASSLWWLSGNTIYF. Here the CDR3 DNA reads TGTGCCAGCTCACTCTGGTGGCTCTCTGGAAACACCATATATTTT.

This chain links TRBV27 with TRBJ2-3; TRBD2 is a possible D gene (6 bases). The CDR3 loop spans 14 amino acids. CDR1 and CDR2 from the germline V gene are MNHEY and SMNVEV (reference sequence). With 3 bases removed from V and 1 base from J, the gap between germline ends came to 8 bases. The CDR3 reads CASSLGEGTDTQYF. CDR3 coding DNA: TGTGCCAGCAGTTTGGGGGAGGGCACAGATACGCAGTATTTT.

J is TRBJ2-3 and V is TRBV6-5, with D possibly TRBD2 on 6 matching bases. Germline V lookup: CDR1 MNHEY, CDR2 SVGAGI. V was clipped by 5 bases and J by 4 bases, with 13 bases between them. The CDR3 is made up of 14 amino acids. The CDR3: CASSLGSFADTQYF. The CDR3 DNA reads TGTGCCAGCAGTCTCGGGAGTTTCGCAGATACGCAGTATTTT.

In its sample, this clone was seen once. The chain couples TRBV5-1 to TRBJ2-3; TRBD2 agrees at 7 bases. J lost 1 base, V lost 2 bases, and 4 bases had no gene match. The CDR3 length is 15 residues. The germline V gene encodes CDR1 SGHRS and CDR2 YFSETQ. DNA for the CDR3: TGCGCCAGCAGCTTCGGACTAGTTGGCACAGATACGCAGTATTTT. It translates to CASSFGLVGTDTQYF.

This clone was detected once. The chain joins TRBV6-6 to TRBJ1-5, with D perhaps matching TRBD1 (6 bases). The germline V and J ends were trimmed by 4 bases and 7 bases, with 14 bases remaining between them. The CDR3 is 14 amino acids. In germline, CDR1 is MNHNY, CDR2 SVGAGI (reference sequence). CDR3 loop: CASSSDSVGQPQHF. The CDR3 DNA is TGTGCCAGCAGTTCGGACAGCGTCGGCCAGCCCCAGCATTTT.

The chain carries TRBV27 and TRBJ2-7; TRBD2 might be the D (5 bases). The CDR3 loop spans 15 amino acids. V was cut by 5 bases and J by 0 bases, with 14 bases left in between. CDR1 and CDR2 (germline): MNHEY, SMNVEV (reference sequence). CDR3: CASSIWTGSSYEQYF. The DNA of the CDR3 is TGTGCCAGCAGTATCTGGACGGGGAGCTCCTACGAGCAGTACTTC.

This chain connects TRBV4-1 to TRBJ2-7; the D call may be TRBD1 or TRBD2 (5 bases each). The V end was cut by 2 bases, the J end by 0 bases, with 14 bases between. Germline V gene lookup returns CDR1 MGHRA and CDR2 YSYEKL. The CDR3 consists of 16 residues. The CDR3 DNA reads as TGCGCCAGCAGCCAATCGCCCGGGGCAAGCTCCTACGAGCAGTACTTC. Encoded protein: CASSQSPGASSYEQYF.

The chain recombines TRBV11-2 with TRBJ2-7; TRBD2 agrees at 9 bases. V lost 5 bases to trimming and J lost 6 bases; unmatched junction nucleotides: 17. CDR1 is SGHAT, CDR2 FQNNGV, per germline. CDR3 size: 17 residues. The CDR3 bases are TGTGCCAGCAGCCTTGGGAGCGGGAGGACCCGGGGACGCGAGCAGTACTTC. Amino acids: CASSLGSGRTRGREQYF.